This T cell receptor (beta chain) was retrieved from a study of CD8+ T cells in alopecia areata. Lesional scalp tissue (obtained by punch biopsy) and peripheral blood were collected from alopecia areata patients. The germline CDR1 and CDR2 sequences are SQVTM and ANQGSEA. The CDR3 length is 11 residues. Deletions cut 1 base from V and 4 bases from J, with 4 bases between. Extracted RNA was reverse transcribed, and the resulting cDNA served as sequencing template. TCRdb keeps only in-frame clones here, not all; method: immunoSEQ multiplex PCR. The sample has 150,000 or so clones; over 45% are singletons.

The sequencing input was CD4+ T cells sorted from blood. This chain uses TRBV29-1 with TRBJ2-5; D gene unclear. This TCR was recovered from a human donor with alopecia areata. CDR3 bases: TGCAGCGTTGAAGTTTTAGAGACCCAGTACTTC. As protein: CSVEVLETQYF.